Sequencing of this T cell receptor (beta chain) was carried out in a study of T cell changes during pregnancy in multiple sclerosis. This clone was picked up one time. J gave up 4 bases and V 5 bases, and 11 bases lay outside the gene matches. Germline CDR1 and CDR2: MNHNY and SVGAGI (reference sequence). The CDR3 is 16 amino acids. The assay was immunoSEQ multiplex PCR, and TCRdb's table has in-frame clones only and misses some. The table records 60,000 or so clones, around nine tenths of them present only once. What was sequenced was peripheral blood from another person, used as feeder cells. The chain employs TRBV6-6 and TRBJ2-7, with TRBD1 matching 10 bases. The clonotype originates from a human donor whose cells served as feeder cells for cultures in a pregnancy study. The DNA for the CDR3 is TGTGCCAGCAGTCCACGCCCTGGGACAGGGGTTTACGAGCAGTACTTC. Translation gives CASSPRPGTGVYEQYF.